This TCR beta chain was recorded in a study of shared clonotypes between healthy human individuals. Regarding the study as a whole: Clonotype sharing among the donors was expected to vary with sequencing depth.

Profiling relied on immunoSEQ multiplex PCR, and the TCRdb table lists in-frame clones only, not all of them. The data show hundreds of thousands of clones, less than 96% seen once. For this clone: Its antigen is unknown.

There were only Caucasian adults among the donors, and all lived in Nashville, Tennessee. Germline CDR1 LNHDA, CDR2 SQIVND (reference sequence). Trimming removed 1 base from V and 0 bases from J, with 6 bases in between. The CDR3 is 14 amino acids. This receptor was taken from a woman in her 30s in good health. The chain carries TRBV19 and TRBJ1-2; the D is unclear. Sequencing used naive CD4+ T cells sorted from blood. Subset specified: CD45RA+ positively selected. The CDR3 bases are TGTGCCAGTAGTATAGGGCAAGCTAACTATGGCTACACCTTC. Translation gives CASSIGQANYGYTF.